A single sample gave rise to the 19 T cell receptor beta chains below, sequenced in a study of identical twins' blood T cells. TCRdb analysed the 5' RACE reads with MiXCR anew, one entry per CDR3 protein. Counted here are 350,000 to 400,000 distinct CDR3 sequences, 28% occurring once; the ten biggest clones make up about 6%. Material for sequencing was PBMCs. These receptors were taken from a woman aged 18-55 years in good health.

This clonotype was counted a few times. This chain uses TRBV3-1 with TRBJ1-1; possibly TRBD1 for D (6 bases). Germline values: CDR1 LGHDT, CDR2 YNNKEL (reference sequence). Deletions cut 9 bases from V and 5 bases from J, with 16 bases between. The CDR3 consists of 13 residues. This CDR3 is CASGMGGLTEAFF. The CDR3 DNA is TGTGCCAGTGGAATGGGGGGGCTGACTGAAGCTTTCTTT. The entire variable domain, with the rest obtained from reference TRBV3-1 and TRBJ1-1, is as follows: DTAVSQTPKYLVTQMGNDKSIKCEQNLGHDTMYWYKQDSKKFLKIMFSYNNKELIINETVPNRFSPKSPDKAHLNLHINSLELGDSAVYFCASGMGGLTEAFFGQGTRLTVV.

The chain has TRBV5-1 and TRBJ1-1; D is unresolved. There are 12 residues in the CDR3. Per the germline V gene, CDR1 is SGHRS and CDR2 is YFSETQ. V dropped 3 bases and J dropped 5 bases, with 8 bases sitting between them. DNA for the CDR3: TGCGCCAGCAGCTCCCAGACTACTGAAGCTTTCTTT. It codes for CASSSQTTEAFF. The complete variable domain, with remaining parts taken from reference TRBV5-1 and TRBJ1-1, reads KAGVTQTPRYLIKTRGQQVTLSCSPISGHRSVSWYQQTPGQGLQFLFEYFSETQRNKGNFPGRFSGRQFSNSRSEMNVSTLELGDSALYLCASSSQTTEAFFGQGTRLTVV.

J is TRBJ2-7 and V is TRBV20-1; tentatively, D is TRBD2 (5 bases). The germline V gene encodes CDR1 DFQATT and CDR2 SNEGSKA (reference sequence). V lost 4 bases and J 3 bases, leaving 13 bases between the germline ends. CDR3 length: 13 residues. CDR3 region: CSAIYRESYEQYF. In DNA form, the CDR3 reads TGCAGTGCTATTTACCGGGAAAGCTACGAGCAGTACTTC.

The chain is built from TRBV20-1 and TRBJ1-5; D not certain. The V and J ends lost 3 bases and 0 bases respectively, with 21 bases between them. Germline V gene lookup returns CDR1 DFQATT and CDR2 SNEGSKA (reference sequence). The CDR3 extends over 18 amino acids. The CDR3 DNA reads TGCAGTGCTAGGTCCGCGGGTACCAGATACAATAGCAATCAGCCCCAGCATTTT. This translates into CSARSAGTRYNSNQPQHF.

The V gene is TRBV20-1, the J gene TRBJ2-1; D unclear. The CDR3 is made up of 13 amino acids. Germline assignment: CDR1 DFQATT and CDR2 SNEGSKA (reference sequence). V gave up 3 bases and J gave up 6 bases, with 12 bases separating them. The CDR3 spells CSARPVRLNEQFF. CDR3 DNA sequence: TGCAGTGCTAGGCCGGTCAGACTCAATGAGCAGTTCTTC.

In its sample, this clonotype was seen many times. This chain connects TRBV19 to TRBJ1-5; TRBD1 is a possible D gene (6 bases). This CDR3 has 17 amino acids. Germline loops: CDR1 LNHDA, CDR2 SQIVND (reference sequence). V dropped 4 bases and J dropped 2 bases, with 18 bases sitting between them. CDR3 region: CASSRDNQNIGNQPQHF. The CDR3 DNA reads as TGTGCCAGTAGTAGGGACAATCAAAATATTGGCAATCAGCCCCAGCATTTT.

The chain combines TRBV6-1 with TRBJ2-1; TRBD1 might be the D (8 bases). The germline V gene has CDR1 MNHNS and CDR2 SASEGT. V lost 8 bases, J lost 8 bases, and 22 bases lay in between. This CDR3 has 15 amino acids. The CDR3 DNA follows: TGTGCCAGCCTAGACAGGGGCAGGGGGGGCGATGAGCAGTTCTTC. This gives the protein CASLDRGRGGDEQFF.

J is TRBJ1-5 and V is TRBV6-1; TRBD1 matches at 7 bases. V was clipped by 7 bases and J by 6 bases; unmatched bases: 9. Germline V gives CDR1 MNHNS, CDR2 SASEGT. The CDR3 consists of 14 residues. The CDR3 sequence: CASTRDSISQPQHF. CDR3 DNA sequence: TGTGCCAGCACCCGGGACAGTATTAGTCAGCCCCAGCATTTT.

This clonotype was found a few times. As DNA, the CDR3 is TGCAGCGCCCCTTCCCGGGGGCCGAACACTGAAGCTTTCTTT. Translation: CSAPSRGPNTEAFF. The rearrangement links TRBV29-1 to TRBJ1-1, with a possible D match to TRBD1 (6 bases). CDR3 length equals 14 residues. V was cut by 7 bases and J by 1 base, with 16 bases left in between. CDR1 and CDR2 (germline): SQVTM, ANQGSEA.

The chain joins TRBV20-1 to TRBJ1-2; D unclear. Germline assignment: CDR1 DFQATT and CDR2 SNEGSKA (reference sequence). This CDR3 is built from 13 residues. Deletions cut 5 bases from V and 2 bases from J, with 12 bases between. The chain's CDR3 is CSAPRTGNYGYTF. Here the CDR3 DNA reads TGCAGTGCTCCGCGGACGGGGAACTATGGCTACACCTTC.

Worth noting for this clonotype: This may stem from a read error, because a much larger clone lies one nucleotide away. The final CDR3 position lacks the conserved phenylalanine or tryptophan, pointing to a likely read error. The chain employs TRBV7-6 and TRBJ1-6; 8 positions match TRBD1. V lost 5 bases to trimming and J lost 6 bases; unmatched junction nucleotides: 3. Germline-derived CDR1 and CDR2 are SGHVS and FNYEAQ. The CDR3 covers 14 residues. CDR3 amino acids: CASSLDRGNSPLHL. The CDR3 coding sequence is TGTGCCAGCAGCCTCGACAGGGGTAATTCACCCCTCCACCTT.

V is TRBV19 and J is TRBJ1-1; possible D gene TRBD1, 6 bases. The CDR3 sequence is 13 residues long. V was cut by 10 bases and J by 5 bases, with 17 bases left in between. CDR1 is LNHDA, CDR2 SQIVND, per germline (reference sequence). The CDR3 DNA is TGTGCCACCTCGGTAGGGGGACTAACTGAAGCTTTCTTT. As protein: CATSVGGLTEAFF. Full variable domain (outside the CDR3, taken from reference TRBV19 and TRBJ1-1): DGGITQSPKYLFRKEGQNVTLSCEQNLNHDAMYWYRQDPGQGLRLIYYSQIVNDFQKGDIAEGYSVSREKKESFPLTVTSAQKNPTAFYLCATSVGGLTEAFFGQGTRLTVV.

This clonotype was found many times. This chain uses TRBV9 with TRBJ1-1; D is unresolved. Between the trimmed V and J ends, which lost 2 bases and 2 bases, there was a span of 7 bases. Germline V gene lookup returns CDR1 SGDLS and CDR2 YYNGEE. The length of the CDR3 is 13 residues. The CDR3 nucleotides read TGTGCCAGCAGCGTGGACGGTAACACTGAAGCTTTCTTT. It is translated as CASSVDGNTEAFF.

This clonotype appeared a few times. The J gene is TRBJ1-1, the V gene TRBV20-1; D possibly corresponds to TRBD1 (6 bases). The germline gives CDR1 DFQATT, CDR2 SNEGSKA (reference sequence). The CDR3 covers 14 residues. The V and J ends lost 2 bases and 3 bases respectively, with 13 bases between them. CDR3 sequence (DNA): TGCAGTGCTAGAAAGGGGGGCCAATACACTGAAGCTTTCTTT. Its translation is CSARKGGQYTEAFF.

A remark on this clonotype: An end of the junction differs from the germline gene, which may be a read error. V usage is TRBV9 and J usage is TRBJ2-1; maybe TRBD1 (5 bases). The CDR3 is 14 amino acids. The germline V gene encodes CDR1 SGDLS and CDR2 YYNGEE. CDR3 sequence reads: CASGVGIGVNEQFF. CDR3 DNA sequence: TGTGCCAGCGGCGTAGGGATAGGGGTGAATGAGCAGTTCTTC.

The chain has TRBV6-2 or TRBV6-3 and TRBJ1-3; unclear D gene. Germline V gene sequence: CDR1 MNHEY, CDR2 SVGEGT. There are 12 residues in the CDR3. The ends were cut back, 6 bases at V and 4 bases at J, with 7 bases in the middle. CDR3 nucleotides: TGTGCCAGCAGAAGCGTCGGAAACACCATATATTTT. This codes for CASRSVGNTIYF.

The chain combines TRBV27 with TRBJ1-1, with no clear D. The V gene lost 3 bases and the J gene lost 1 base, with 6 bases spanning the gap. Germline loops: CDR1 MNHEY, CDR2 SMNVEV (reference sequence). This CDR3 is built from 13 residues. The CDR3 here is CASSFARNTEAFF. Here the CDR3 DNA reads TGTGCCAGCAGTTTTGCCAGGAACACTGAAGCTTTCTTT.

This clonotype was counted only a few times. The chain recombines TRBV19 with TRBJ2-1, with TRBD1 as a possible D gene (5 bases). Germline V gives CDR1 LNHDA, CDR2 SQIVND (reference sequence). V shed 5 bases and J shed 5 bases, with 16 bases lying between them. The CDR3 loop spans 15 amino acids. CDR3 DNA: TGTGCCAGTAGTCGCCCCAGGACAAGAAACAATGAGCAGTTCTTC. This translates into CASSRPRTRNNEQFF.

V and J are TRBV5-1 and TRBJ1-1; TRBD1 might be the D (6 bases). V dropped 0 bases and J dropped 5 bases, with 14 bases sitting between them. In germline, CDR1 is SGHRS, CDR2 YFSETQ. CDR3 length: 15 amino acids. The chain's CDR3 is CASSLGGGLGTEAFF. In nucleotides, the CDR3 is TGCGCCAGCAGCTTGGGAGGGGGGCTGGGAACTGAAGCTTTCTTT.